The 27 T cell receptor beta chains presented below share a single source sample, sequenced in a study of post-analysis software for immune sequencing data (dated by TCRdb to the mid-2010s). What the research found in general, with its limitations: Patients showed significantly higher frequencies than controls for a few TRBV segments, among them TRBV5-6, TRBV5-1 and TRBV20-1.

These receptors have no identified antigens. The library was generated by PCR. The instrument was an Illumina HiSeq 2500. To reduce PCR and sequencing biases, unique molecular identifiers were built into the TCR beta cDNA libraries. TCRdb itself trimmed the public reads at Q25 with fastp, ran MiXCR and retained productive beta chains. Rows with a matching CDR3 protein are joined into one entry that keeps the most common DNA and genes. In this sample the table shows roughly 620,000 distinct CDR3 sequences, 44% of which occur a single time. In total, the top ten clones hold 1.5% to 2% of the sample. The specimen was blood. The receptors were sampled from a girl aged 10 to 17 with multiple sclerosis.

This clonotype was counted a few times. The V and J genes are TRBV6-5 and TRBJ1-5; possibly TRBD1 for D (5 bases). Trimming left V 8 bases short and J 4 bases short, with 15 bases between. Germline V gives CDR1 MNHEY, CDR2 SVGAGI. The CDR3 covers 14 residues. The CDR3 sequence: CASSRGRKNQPQHF. In DNA, the CDR3 is TGTGCCAGCTCTAGGGGACGGAAAAATCAGCCCCAGCATTTT.

This rearrangement joins TRBV29-1 to TRBJ2-7, with TRBD1 identical over 7 bases. Germline V gene sequence: CDR1 SQVTM, CDR2 ANQGSEA. V dropped 6 bases and J dropped 1; count of bases not matched to a gene: 6. The CDR3 runs to 13 residues. The CDR3 loop reads CSVCRQGSYEQYF. DNA of the CDR3: TGCAGCGTGTGTCGACAGGGATCCTACGAGCAGTACTTC.

This chain uses TRBV9 with TRBJ1-1; D gene ambiguous. Germline V gene data show CDR1 as SGDLS and CDR2 as YYNGEE. Trimming removed 1 base at V and 1 base at J, with 8 bases between. The CDR3 loop spans 14 amino acids. CDR3 sequence: CASSVNLRNTEAFF. The CDR3 DNA follows: TGTGCCAGCAGCGTAAATCTCCGGAACACTGAAGCTTTCTTT.

Details on this clonotype: A junction boundary mismatches the germline segment, possibly from a read error. V gene TRBV6-2 or TRBV6-3 combines with J gene TRBJ2-3; 7 bases agree with TRBD2. The CDR3 consists of 14 residues. CDR1 and CDR2 from the germline V gene are MNHEY and SVGEGT. CDR3 region: CASSNLAVGDPQYF. The CDR3 DNA reads TGTGCCAGCAGTAACCTAGCGGTTGGAGATCCGCAGTATTTT.

There are a few counts of this clonotype. The chain recombines TRBV4-1 with TRBJ2-4; TRBD1 is a possible D gene (5 bases). The CDR3 extends over 15 amino acids. Germline-derived CDR1 and CDR2 are MGHRA and YSYEKL. The germline V and J ends were trimmed by 1 base and 8 bases, with 15 bases remaining between them. CDR3 sequence (DNA): TGCGCCAGCAGCCAAGTTAGTGACAGTTGGGACATTCAGTACTTC. Encoded protein: CASSQVSDSWDIQYF.

The chain is built from TRBV10-3 and TRBJ1-1; D might be TRBD1 (5 bases). CDR3 length: 13 residues. V was clipped by 6 bases and J by 3 bases, with 11 bases between them. The germline V gene encodes CDR1 ENHRY and CDR2 SYGVKD. The CDR3 sequence is CAIRGTSDTEAFF. CDR3 nucleotide sequence: TGTGCCATCAGGGGGACGTCTGACACTGAAGCTTTCTTT.

This chain links TRBV11-2 with TRBJ1-1; D ambiguous. Trimming stripped 2 bases from V and 0 bases from J, with 7 bases between. Germline assignment: CDR1 SGHAT and CDR2 FQNNGV. The CDR3 contains 14 residues. In DNA, the CDR3 is TGTGCCAGCAGCTTAATCGAGGTGAACACTGAAGCTTTCTTT. Protein product: CASSLIEVNTEAFF.

This clonotype was seen many times. The chain is built from TRBV12-3 or TRBV12-4 and TRBJ2-1, with D unclear. This CDR3 has 12 residues. V dropped 6 bases and J dropped 4 bases, with 7 bases sitting between them. CDR3 nucleotides: TGTGCCAGCAGCCTGAGGTACAATGAGCAGTTCTTC. It yields the protein CASSLRYNEQFF.

The rearrangement uses TRBV12-3 or TRBV12-4 and TRBJ2-3; TRBD2 agrees at 9 bases. The CDR3 is 15 residues long. J lost 4 bases, V lost 7 bases, and 9 bases had no gene match. The CDR3 coding sequence is TGTGCCAGCAAAGCGGGCGGGAGGGTATCAGATACGCAGTATTTT. The encoded protein is CASKAGGRVSDTQYF.

The rearrangement uses TRBV12-3 or TRBV12-4 and TRBJ2-5; 8 bases line up with TRBD1. This CDR3 spans 14 amino acids. V was pared by 6 bases and J by 7 bases, with 10 bases of the junction left unmatched. CDR3 in DNA: TGTGCCAGCAGCTCGGGACAGGCCCAGGGGACCCAGTACTTC. This encodes CASSSGQAQGTQYF.

The J gene is TRBJ2-4, the V gene TRBV24-1, with D perhaps TRBD2 (7 bases). Germline CDR1 is KGHDR and CDR2 is SFDVKD. Trimming shortened V by 2 bases and J by 2 bases, and 18 bases separated the two germline ends. The CDR3 is 18 amino acids. Here the CDR3 reads CATSDSGGTGLTKNIQYF. In nucleotides, the CDR3 is TGTGCCACCAGTGATTCGGGGGGCACAGGGTTAACCAAAAACATTCAGTACTTC.

The chain employs TRBV6-5 and TRBJ1-1; 7 nucleotides line up with TRBD1. The CDR3 is 15 amino acids. Germline assignment: CDR1 MNHEY and CDR2 SVGAGI. J was trimmed by 4 bases and V by 3 bases; bases with no gene match: 8. CDR3 protein: CASSYARQGPTEAFF. The CDR3 DNA sequence: TGTGCCAGCAGTTATGCGAGACAGGGTCCCACTGAAGCTTTCTTT.

The chain uses TRBV4-1 and TRBJ1-5; D gene unclear. CDR1 and CDR2 from the germline V gene are MGHRA and YSYEKL. Trimming took off 1 base at V and 4 bases at J, with 8 bases between the two ends. The CDR3 totals 14 residues. This CDR3 reads CASSQVVGNQPQHF. As DNA, the CDR3 is TGCGCCAGCAGCCAAGTCGTAGGGAATCAGCCCCAGCATTTT.

This chain connects TRBV11-3 to TRBJ2-1; 14 bases line up with TRBD2. V dropped 4 bases and J dropped 12; count of bases not matched to a gene: 5. This CDR3 comprises 14 residues. Germline V gene data show CDR1 as SGHNT and CDR2 as YENEEA. The CDR3 region is CASSSGLAGAGQFF. The CDR3 bases are TGTGCCAGCAGCTCGGGACTAGCGGGAGCTGGGCAGTTCTTC.

A few counts support this clonotype. The genes are TRBV7-9 and TRBJ2-7, with TRBD1 matching over 12 bases. The length of the CDR3 is 15 residues. Germline lookup yields CDR1 SEHNR and CDR2 FQNEAQ (reference sequence). The V gene end was trimmed by 6 bases and the J gene end by 6 bases; junction bases not matched to a gene: 9. The CDR3 reads CASSLRDRGQREQYF. The CDR3 nucleotides are TGTGCCAGCAGTCTGAGGGACAGGGGGCAGCGCGAGCAGTACTTC.

The chain links TRBV10-3 to TRBJ2-1, with 14 bases matching TRBD2. This CDR3 comprises 15 residues. V lost 6 bases, J lost 7 bases, and 5 bases stayed unmatched. The germline V gene has CDR1 ENHRY and CDR2 SYGVKD. In DNA form, the CDR3 reads TGTGCCATCAGCCCCGGGACTAGCGGGGGTAATGAGCAGTTCTTC. Protein product: CAISPGTSGGNEQFF.

The V gene is TRBV12-3 or TRBV12-4, the J gene TRBJ2-7; maybe TRBD1 (6 bases). The CDR3 is made up of 16 amino acids. The V end was cut by 6 bases, the J end by 2 bases, with 20 bases between. CDR3 DNA: TGTGCCAGCAGCAGGCCTGGCGCACAGGGCCCCTACGAGCAGTACTTC. Translation gives CASSRPGAQGPYEQYF.

V is TRBV28 and J is TRBJ2-4; TRBD1 might be the D (5 bases). The last part of the DNA fits TRBJ2-7 better; the J call may be wrong. Germline CDR1 reads MDHEN; CDR2 reads SYDVKM. The CDR3 extends over 13 amino acids. CDR3 amino acids: CASNHRTPDEQYF. In DNA, the CDR3 is TGTGCCAGCAACCATCGGACACCGGACGAGCAGTACTTC.

The chain combines TRBV4-1 with TRBJ2-5; a weak D match, TRBD2 (6 bases). CDR1 and CDR2 (germline): MGHRA, YSYEKL. Trimming cost V 3 bases and J 7 bases, with 33 bases left between them. CDR3 size: 20 residues. The CDR3 spells CASSHFPPGLRKEGQRTQYF. The CDR3 DNA is TGCGCCAGCAGCCATTTCCCCCCCGGGCTTAGGAAGGAGGGGCAGAGGACCCAGTACTTC.

The chain employs TRBV5-1 and TRBJ2-6; D remains ambiguous. CDR1 SGHRS and CDR2 YFSETQ come from the germline V gene. V shed 0 bases and J shed 3 bases, with 19 bases lying between them. The CDR3 spans 19 residues. The CDR3 DNA reads as TGCGCCAGCAGCTTGGTTTTTCGGACCGATTGGTTTGGGGCCAACGTCCTGACTTTC. The encoded protein is CASSLVFRTDWFGANVLTF.

The genes are TRBV7-9 and TRBJ1-2; possibly TRBD1 for D (6 bases). V was pared by 5 bases and J by 7 bases, with 23 bases between. The CDR3 has 16 residues. The germline gives CDR1 SEHNR, CDR2 FQNEAQ (reference sequence). The CDR3 spells CASSPLGGAGSAGYTF. CDR3 sequence (DNA): TGTGCCAGCAGCCCCCTGGGGGGGGCTGGATCTGCTGGCTACACCTTC.

This clonotype showed up just a few times. The rearrangement uses TRBV12-3 or TRBV12-4 and TRBJ2-7, with 15 bases fitting TRBD2. V lost 4 bases to trimming and J lost 8 bases; unmatched junction nucleotides: 3. The CDR3 has 14 amino acids. CDR3 protein: CASSSGTSGGQQYF. DNA of the CDR3: TGTGCCAGCAGTTCCGGGACTAGCGGGGGGCAGCAGTACTTC.

The chain's CDR3 is CSAREDRHTQYF. CDR3 nucleotides: TGCAGTGCTAGAGAAGACCGTCATACGCAGTATTTT. The chain carries TRBV20-1 and TRBJ2-3, with D unresolved. The CDR3 has 12 residues. Germline V lookup: CDR1 DFQATT, CDR2 SNEGSKA (reference sequence). Trimming took 0 bases from V and 7 from J, leaving 8 bases between them.

The V and J genes are TRBV29-1 and TRBJ1-1; 7 bases are a match to TRBD1. The V segment lost 6 bases and the J segment 5 bases; nucleotides outside the gene matches: 12. Per the germline V gene, CDR1 is SQVTM and CDR2 is ANQGSEA. The CDR3 has 14 residues. The CDR3 DNA follows: TGCAGCGTCCGACAGGGCGGTGGATGGACTGAAGCTTTCTTT. This codes for CSVRQGGGWTEAFF.

This clonotype was counted at least ten times. The J gene is TRBJ2-7, the V gene TRBV7-6; D is unresolved. The CDR3 runs 17 residues. Germline V gene sequence: CDR1 SGHVS, CDR2 FNYEAQ. Deletions cut 3 bases from V and 5 bases from J, with 23 bases between. The CDR3 DNA follows: TGTGCCAGCAGCTTGGGTTCAGGAGTAAAATTGATCAACGAGCAGTACTTC. This translates into CASSLGSGVKLINEQYF.

In regard to this clonotype: The junction departs from the called germline gene at one end, perhaps through a read error. V is TRBV7-9 and J is TRBJ2-4; a weak D match, TRBD2 (6 bases). The assigned J gene may be wrong: the sequence end matches TRBJ2-5 better. The length of the CDR3 is 15 residues. Germline lookup yields CDR1 SEHNR and CDR2 FQNEAQ (reference sequence). In DNA, the CDR3 is TGTGCCAGCAGCGTAGCGGCACCCCCAGGGGAGACCCAGTACTTC. Translated: CASSVAAPPGETQYF.

This clonotype was found a few times. The gene calls are TRBV6-6 and TRBJ2-5, with 11 bases matching TRBD2. Germline CDR1 and CDR2: MNHNY and SVGAGI (reference sequence). The CDR3 spans 17 residues. V shed 2 bases and J 5 bases; nucleotides not matched to a gene: 10. CDR3 region: CASSYLPGLAVGETQYF. The CDR3 nucleotides read TGTGCCAGCAGTTACCTCCCGGGACTAGCGGTTGGGGAGACCCAGTACTTC.